This T cell receptor beta chain was documented in a study of PD-L1 blockade in urothelial cancer. About the study: Prior exposure to chemotherapy in patients amounted to 0 to 3 regimens received. Samples of blood were analyzed 3 weeks (second dose) and 6 weeks after treatment start.

The V gene's germline CDR1 is ENHRY and CDR2 SYGVKD. V was trimmed by 8 bases and J by 6 bases, leaving 15 bases between them. The CDR3 is made up of 13 amino acids. Spiking of synthetic TCR analog templates was performed in each PCR. The data were produced by immunoSEQ multiplex PCR, yet TCRdb's version contains in-frame clones alone and is incomplete. Among tens of thousands of clones listed, 81% were seen once. Sequenced here: PBMCs, sampled around atezolizumab (anti-PD-L1) treatment. J is TRBJ2-3 and V is TRBV10-3; possibly TRBD1 for D (5 bases). The TCR sequence derives from a man in his 70s with urothelial cancer. The CDR3 is CAIQVGREDTQYF. Here the CDR3 DNA reads TGTGCCATCCAGGTGGGGCGAGAGGATACGCAGTATTTT.